This is a list of T cell receptor beta chains from one sample in a study of CD8 T cells in ankylosing spondylitis. TCRdb reprocessed the 5' RACE reads via MiXCR and lists one record per CDR3 protein. The table has hundreds of thousands of distinct CDR3 sequences, 12% seen once. Sequencing used blood, either unsorted or a sorted T cell fraction (not recorded which). These receptors all come from a male donor with ankylosing spondylitis. Both conserved end residues are part of each CDR3. The order of the fields is V gene, J gene, clone size, CDR3 protein. Clone size is stated in some rows and not others, as once, few, many or a class when expanded.

TRBV6-5,TRBJ1-2,few,CASGQGAYGYTF
TRBV5-1,TRBJ1-1,.,CASSSKGRAEAFF
TRBV18,TRBJ1-2,many,CASSPPDGDYGYTF
TRBV20-1,TRBJ2-2,many,CSASQFQLNTGELFF
TRBV7-9,TRBJ2-3,.,CASSLDFDRSTDTQYF
TRBV29-1,TRBJ1-2,many,CSVVDPGASSYTF
TRBV5-1,TRBJ1-1,many,CASSFEGAGTEAFF
TRBV4-1,TRBJ2-2,many,CASSPGKALQKKGELFF
TRBV6-2/TRBV6-3,TRBJ2-6,few,CASSYGASGANVLTF
TRBV20-1,TRBJ2-5,few,CSARDPRRDTFSSQETQYF
TRBV5-7,TRBJ2-1,few,CASSLLGQTYNEQFF
TRBV7-9,TRBJ1-5,few,CASSSGTLGQPQHF
TRBV5-6,TRBJ1-2,many,CASSRRGGEGYTF
TRBV5-1,TRBJ2-7,.,CASSVTGTSYEQYF
TRBV6-5,TRBJ2-5,many,CASSYSIGSAETQYF
TRBV28,TRBJ1-1,few,CASSEGGGRNTEAFF
TRBV18,TRBJ1-6,few,CASSSRGGSPLHF
TRBV20-1,TRBJ1-1,few,CSAATSSDPLMNTEAFF
TRBV4-3,TRBJ1-6,.,CASSQVTGDSYNSPLHF
TRBV6-2/TRBV6-3,TRBJ2-3,few,CASSYSIRERYF
TRBV7-2,TRBJ2-3,.,CASSSQGGEGTDTQYF
TRBV6-1,TRBJ1-6,many,CASRPATGWNSPLHF
TRBV11-3,TRBJ2-2,few,CASSLDRDGGELFF
TRBV4-1,TRBJ2-7,.,CASSPDAVPYEQYF
TRBV29-1,TRBJ2-7,.,CSASAGGNYEQYF
TRBV5-1,TRBJ1-2,.,CASSPSQRTNGYTF
TRBV7-9,TRBJ2-5,once,CASSLGFRSWQETQYF
TRBV28,TRBJ2-7,.,CASSSGTYFYEQYF
TRBV20-1,TRBJ1-4,few,CSARMGAIGEKLFF
TRBV10-3,TRBJ1-1,.,CAISEEPPGAEAFF
TRBV15,TRBJ2-7,.,CATSREGTGTYEQYF
TRBV4-2,TRBJ2-7,.,CASSQGSAEQYF
TRBV5-1,TRBJ2-3,few,CASSLATRADTQYF
TRBV20-1,TRBJ1-5,few,CSALRDTYQPQHF
TRBV10-2,TRBJ1-1,few,CASRGEGEVTEAFF
TRBV24-1,TRBJ2-3,.,CATSPSGGADTQYF
TRBV5-1,TRBJ2-1,.,CASKRTPEEYNEQFF
TRBV20-1,TRBJ1-2,.,CSAGLRDSVGYTF
TRBV4-1,TRBJ1-3,.,CASRPVGRASGNTIYF
TRBV20-1,TRBJ2-7,.,CSARDGLAGVTYEQYF
TRBV29-1,TRBJ1-1,many,CSVEGRNTEAFF
TRBV6-1,TRBJ1-2,many,CASTGGGLRLYGYTF
TRBV6-1,TRBJ2-1,many,CASSSDSAAYNEQFF
TRBV20-1,TRBJ2-6,many,CSAAKREGDNVLTF
TRBV5-1,TRBJ2-1,many,CASSLSEASGYNEQFF
TRBV18,TRBJ2-7,.,CASSRYRGTEDYEQYF
TRBV20-1,TRBJ2-3,.,CSAGDRGVTDTQYF
TRBV29-1,TRBJ2-7,few,CSVERDLNSYEQYF
TRBV19,TRBJ1-3,.,CASSTTAGGRGNTIYF
TRBV12-3/TRBV12-4,TRBJ1-2,few,CASSLVQGYTF
TRBV20-1,TRBJ2-7,.,CSARFGSSYEQYF
TRBV12-3/TRBV12-4,TRBJ2-5,.,CASRPISGSMETQYF
TRBV20-1,TRBJ2-4,.,CSAYRALIQYF
TRBV5-1,TRBJ1-1,many,CASSLEALGIPNTEAFF
TRBV27,TRBJ1-1,few,CASRTGVDLSTEAFF
TRBV15,TRBJ2-7,few,CATRKRTPRGQGRSYEQYF
TRBV6-1,TRBJ2-5,many,CASSPRRGEGETQYF
TRBV5-5,TRBJ1-1,.,CASSSDRGMVNTEAFF